The rows below give T cell receptor beta chains drawn from one sample of a study of cytomegalovirus exposure and HLA in healthy donors. The protocol was immunoSEQ multiplex PCR, while the TCRdb copy is restricted to in-frame clones and leaves out a portion. In the table there are 90,000 to 100,000 clones, about 80% of which are singletons. The specimen was PBMCs. These receptors were obtained from a woman in her sixties in good health and CMV-seronegative. Each CDR3 is given with its conserved first and last residue. Each record gives: CDR3 DNA, CDR3 protein, D gene, clone size, V gene, J gene. The D gene is left open where the match is weak. Size values are once, few and many counts, or a class for expanded clones, and some rows have none.

CDR3 DNA: TGTGCCAGTAGGGGAAACCGGGACATAGTAATCAATCAGCCCCAGCATTTT
CDR3 protein: CASRGNRDIVINQPQHF
D gene: NA
clone size: once
V gene: TRBV19
J gene: TRBJ1-5

CDR3 DNA: TGTGCCTGGAGTCAGGGGGGATGGGTGCCCACCGGGGAGCTGTTTTTT
CDR3 protein: CAWSQGGWVPTGELFF
D gene: NA
clone size: NA
V gene: TRBV30
J gene: TRBJ2-2

CDR3 DNA: TGTGCCTGGAGCGCTGGACAGGGGAAGGGTGAGCAGTTCTTC
CDR3 protein: CAWSAGQGKGEQFF
D gene: TRBD1
clone size: NA
V gene: TRBV30
J gene: TRBJ2-1

CDR3 DNA: TGTGCCAGCAGTCGTCTTGTGGCAAACACCATATATTTT
CDR3 protein: CASSRLVANTIYF
D gene: NA
clone size: NA
V gene: TRBV14
J gene: TRBJ1-3

CDR3 DNA: TGTGCCAGTAAGGCTAGCGGGAGTCTTGCCGAGACCCAGTACTTC
CDR3 protein: CASKASGSLAETQYF
D gene: TRBD2
clone size: NA
V gene: TRBV19
J gene: TRBJ2-5

CDR3 DNA: TGTGCCAGCAGTTTTTCCTTAGGGGCAGATACGCAGTATTTT
CDR3 protein: CASSFSLGADTQYF
D gene: NA
clone size: few
V gene: TRBV2
J gene: TRBJ2-3

CDR3 DNA: TGTGCCAGCAGTTTAGGTGCCCAACTCGAGCAGTACTTC
CDR3 protein: CASSLGAQLEQYF
D gene: NA
clone size: NA
V gene: TRBV28
J gene: TRBJ2-7

CDR3 DNA: TGTGCCAGCAGCTTGGGGGGCGGTAGCTCCTACGAGCAGTACTTC
CDR3 protein: CASSLGGGSSYEQYF
D gene: NA
clone size: NA
V gene: TRBV5-6
J gene: TRBJ2-7

CDR3 DNA: TGTGCCAGCAGTGGAGGGGGGGCGGGAGAACGGGAGCAGTACTTC
CDR3 protein: CASSGGGAGEREQYF
D gene: NA
clone size: NA
V gene: TRBV6-5
J gene: TRBJ2-7

CDR3 DNA: TGCGCCAGCAGCTTGGCCGGGGCTAGCGACTCCTACAATGAGCAGTTCTTC
CDR3 protein: CASSLAGASDSYNEQFF
D gene: NA
clone size: once
V gene: TRBV5-1
J gene: TRBJ2-1

CDR3 DNA: TGTGCCAGCAGCTCTAGCGGGGCGCTGGGCACCGGGGAGCTGTTTTTT
CDR3 protein: CASSSSGALGTGELFF
D gene: TRBD2
clone size: NA
V gene: TRBV7-6
J gene: TRBJ2-2

CDR3 DNA: TGTGCCTGGAGCGCTAGTGGTCCAGATACGCAGTATTTT
CDR3 protein: CAWSASGPDTQYF
D gene: NA
clone size: few
V gene: TRBV30
J gene: TRBJ2-3

CDR3 DNA: TGTGCCTGGCCTGGGACAGCCGACGGGGAGCTGTTTTTT
CDR3 protein: CAWPGTADGELFF
D gene: TRBD1
clone size: few
V gene: TRBV30
J gene: TRBJ2-2

CDR3 DNA: TGTGCCAGCTCTCTGAACCCGCCGGGACAGGGTAATCAGCCCCAGCATTTT
CDR3 protein: CASSLNPPGQGNQPQHF
D gene: TRBD1
clone size: NA
V gene: TRBV18
J gene: TRBJ1-5

CDR3 DNA: TGTGCCAGCAGCTTAGACGGAGGGAACTATGGCTACACCTTC
CDR3 protein: CASSLDGGNYGYTF
D gene: NA
clone size: NA
V gene: TRBV7-2
J gene: TRBJ1-2